The 23 T cell receptor beta chains below all came from one sample that was sequenced in a study of cytomegalovirus exposure and HLA in healthy donors. Amplification used 60 Vbeta primers and 13 Jbeta primers. The table came from immunoSEQ multiplex PCR; TCRdb's copy has only in-frame clones and leaves some out. The table lists some 170,000 clones, 77% of them singletons, with roughly 1.7% in the top ten. Sequenced sample: PBMCs. The receptor source for this set is a woman aged 30 to 39 in good health and CMV-seronegative.

The chain couples TRBV6-5 to TRBJ1-2; TRBD1 might be the D (5 bases). Germline CDR1 reads MNHEY; CDR2 reads SVGAGI. With 6 bases removed from V and 6 bases from J, the gap between germline ends came to 11 bases. The CDR3 covers 12 residues. CDR3 residues: CASRRGEDGYTF. The CDR3 coding sequence is TGTGCCAGCAGACGAGGGGAGGATGGCTACACCTTC.

J is TRBJ2-1 and V is TRBV5-1; D possibly corresponds to TRBD2 (5 bases). The CDR3 is 15 residues long. CDR1 is SGHRS and CDR2 is YFSETQ in the germline V gene. V gave up 1 base and J gave up 2 bases, with 10 bases separating them. The CDR3 bases are TGCGCCAGCAGCTTGACGGACTCCCCCTACAATGAGCAGTTCTTC. Translating gives CASSLTDSPYNEQFF.

The J gene is TRBJ2-7, the V gene TRBV29-1; 11 bases are a match to TRBD2. The CDR3 length is 13 residues. Losses at the gene ends were 6 bases for V and 2 bases for J; bases not matched to a gene: 3. Germline CDR1 SQVTM, CDR2 ANQGSEA. The CDR3: CSVTGLAAYEQYF. The CDR3 nucleotides read TGCAGCGTCACGGGACTAGCGGCCTACGAGCAGTACTTC.

With respect to this clone: Germline is not matched at one junction end, which may reflect a read error. This specimen includes other DNA sequences encoding the same CDR3. The chain employs TRBV29-1 and TRBJ1-4; D call uncertain. CDR3 length: 13 residues. Germline loops: CDR1 SQVTM, CDR2 ANQGSEA. The DNA of the CDR3 is TGCAGTGTTGAAGATCGAACAGATGAAAAACTGTTTTTT. It translates to CSVEDRTDEKLFF.

This chain joins TRBV12-5 and TRBJ1-2, with 8 positions matching TRBD1. CDR1 and CDR2 from the germline V gene are LGHNT and FRNRAP. V was clipped by 3 bases and J by 4 bases; unmatched bases: 4. This CDR3 is built from 14 residues. The CDR3 here is CASGFGQGSYGYTF. The CDR3 DNA follows: TGTGCTAGTGGTTTTGGACAGGGCTCCTATGGCTACACCTTC. Full variable domain (missing parts from reference TRBV12-5 and TRBJ1-2): DARVTQTPRHKVTEMGQEVTMRCQPILGHNTVFWYRQTMMQGLELLAYFRNRAPLDDSGMPKDRFSAEMPDATLATLKIQPSEPRDSAVYFCASGFGQGSYGYTFGSGTRLTVV.

This chain uses TRBV19 with TRBJ2-1, with 8 bases fitting TRBD2. The V segment lost 6 bases and the J segment 3 bases; nucleotides outside the gene matches: 7. Germline values: CDR1 LNHDA, CDR2 SQIVND (reference sequence). This CDR3 has 15 residues. CDR3 in DNA: TGTGCCAGTAGGCAAATAGCGGGGTACTACAATGAGCAGTTCTTC. It codes for CASRQIAGYYNEQFF.

This chain connects TRBV7-2 to TRBJ2-7; D is possibly TRBD1 (5 bases). The germline V gene encodes CDR1 SGHTA and CDR2 FQGNSA. V was cut by 0 bases and J by 7 bases, with 10 bases left in between. The CDR3 is 13 residues long. The CDR3 coding sequence is TGTGCCAGCAGCTTAGCGATGACAGCAGAGCAGTACTTC. Translation gives CASSLAMTAEQYF.

The gene calls are TRBV14 and TRBJ1-1; D is ambiguous. Germline values: CDR1 SGHDN, CDR2 FVKESK. V lost 0 bases and J 5 bases, leaving 7 bases between the germline ends. The CDR3 runs 13 residues. The CDR3: CASSQDLRTEAFF. The CDR3 DNA follows: TGTGCCAGCAGCCAAGATCTGAGGACTGAAGCTTTCTTT.

This clone was picked up one time. This chain links TRBV5-1 with TRBJ2-7, with D possibly being TRBD2 (5 bases). The germline V gene has CDR1 SGHRS and CDR2 YFSETQ. V was shortened by 0 bases and J by 3 bases, with 13 bases between the two germline ends. The CDR3 runs 15 residues. CDR3 coding DNA: TGCGCCAGCAGCTTGGTGCGCGGCGGACTCTACGAGCAGTACTTC. This encodes CASSLVRGGLYEQYF. Complete variable domain (other parts from reference TRBV5-1 and TRBJ2-7): KAGVTQTPRYLIKTRGQQVTLSCSPISGHRSVSWYQQTPGQGLQFLFEYFSETQRNKGNFPGRFSGRQFSNSRSEMNVSTLELGDSALYLCASSLVRGGLYEQYFGPGTRLTVT.

The chain joins TRBV7-9 to TRBJ2-7; 9 positions match TRBD1. Germline CDR1 is SEHNR and CDR2 is FQNEAQ (reference sequence). The junction had 7 bases not matched to a gene; V was cut back by 4 bases and J by 6 bases. CDR3 length: 14 amino acids. CDR3 sequence reads: CASSSGTGLSEQYF. Here the CDR3 DNA reads TGTGCCAGCAGCTCCGGGACAGGGTTAAGCGAGCAGTACTTC.

The chain has TRBV30 and TRBJ2-3; 11 bases agree with TRBD2. V lost 2 bases, J lost 2 bases, and 6 bases stayed unmatched. Germline values: CDR1 GTSNPN, CDR2 SVGIG (reference sequence). This CDR3 is 16 amino acids long. CDR3 DNA: TGTGCCTGGAGTACGGGACTAGCGGAAATCACAGATACGCAGTATTTT. Its translation is CAWSTGLAEITDTQYF.

The chain carries TRBV29-1 and TRBJ1-4, with TRBD1 as a possible D gene (5 bases). V was clipped by 4 bases and J by 5 bases, with 8 bases between them. The CDR3 runs 12 residues. CDR1 is SQVTM, CDR2 ANQGSEA, per germline. The CDR3 reads CSVVEGNEKLFF. The CDR3 nucleotides read TGCAGCGTTGTGGAGGGGAATGAAAAACTGTTTTTT.

This clone occurred once. The chain recombines TRBV6-5 with TRBJ2-5; D is uncertain. Per the germline V gene, CDR1 is MNHEY and CDR2 is SVGAGI. The CDR3 consists of 11 residues. V lost 7 bases and J lost 4, with 7 bases in between. The CDR3 DNA is TGTGCCAGCACTTTCGGAGAGACCCAGTACTTC. This codes for CASTFGETQYF.

This sequence joins TRBV7-9 and TRBJ1-3, with unresolved D. This CDR3 is 16 amino acids long. CDR1 is SEHNR, CDR2 FQNEAQ, per germline (reference sequence). Trimming pared 5 bases from V and 1 base from J, leaving 15 bases between. CDR3 loop: CASSLPTGSSGNTIYF. CDR3 DNA: TGTGCCAGCAGCCTCCCAACGGGGTCGTCTGGAAACACCATATATTTT.

A few counts support this clone. V gene TRBV5-4 combines with J gene TRBJ2-7; 7 positions agree with TRBD1. The V gene end was trimmed by 2 bases and the J gene end by 6 bases; junction bases not matched to a gene: 5. The CDR3 is 13 amino acids. Germline CDR1 and CDR2: SGHNT and YYREEE (reference sequence). In nucleotides, the CDR3 is TGTGCCAGCAGCTTCCTTCGGGACAGCGAGCAGTACTTC. It specifies CASSFLRDSEQYF.

This clone was counted once. V is TRBV25-1 and J is TRBJ1-1; TRBD1 might be the D (6 bases). From germline, CDR1 is MGHDK and CDR2 SYGVNS. Between the trimmed V and J ends, which lost 8 bases and 0 bases, there was a span of 19 bases. The CDR3 is 16 residues long. The CDR3 DNA sequence: TGTGCCAGCCCCTCTGGGGGCCCACTGATGAACACTGAAGCTTTCTTT. Its protein is CASPSGGPLMNTEAFF.

Only a few counts were recorded for this clone. This chain connects TRBV2 to TRBJ2-1; D remains unclear. V gave up 0 bases and J gave up 6 bases, with 15 bases separating them. There are 16 residues in the CDR3. CDR1 and CDR2 from the germline V gene are SNHLY and FYNNEI. The CDR3 spells CASSEALNRYSNEQFF. The DNA of the CDR3 is TGTGCCAGCAGTGAAGCGCTTAATCGGTACAGCAATGAGCAGTTCTTC.

This clone was picked up a small number of times. CDR3 region: CASSYPVGGGATEAFF. CDR3 sequence (DNA): TGTGCCAGCAGTTACCCCGTGGGGGGGGGAGCAACTGAAGCTTTCTTT. The chain recombines TRBV6-5 with TRBJ1-1; TRBD1 is a possible D gene (5 bases). Germline CDR1 is MNHEY and CDR2 is SVGAGI. V gave up 2 bases and J gave up 5 bases, with 18 bases separating them. The CDR3 totals 16 residues.

The chain couples TRBV6-5 to TRBJ1-2; TRBD1 agrees at 7 bases. The CDR3 is 15 residues long. Trimming took 4 bases from V and 8 from J; bases not matched to a gene: 13. Germline CDR1 and CDR2: MNHEY and SVGAGI. The CDR3 nucleotides read TGTGCCAGCAGTTTACTTGGGACAGCGGGTGAGGGCTACACCTTC. Its translation is CASSLLGTAGEGYTF.

This clone was seen just once. Germline is not matched at one junction end, which may reflect a read error. The chain has TRBV7-9 and TRBJ2-7; TRBD2 aligns across 10 bases. CDR1 SEHNR and CDR2 FQNEAQ come from the germline V gene (reference sequence). The CDR3 consists of 18 residues. In DNA form, the CDR3 reads TGTTCCAGCAGCTTGTACTTAGCGGGAGGCTCCCTATCCTACGAGCAGTACTTC. It codes for CSSSLYLAGGSLSYEQYF.

The CDR3 is CASSFPQGFGTEAFF. In nucleotides, the CDR3 is TGTGCCAGCAGCTTCCCACAGGGGTTTGGCACTGAAGCTTTCTTT. The chain is built from TRBV5-8 and TRBJ1-1, with 7 bases aligning to TRBD1. The CDR3 covers 15 residues. Trimming removed 2 bases from V and 4 bases from J; junction bases left unmatched: 8. Germline V gives CDR1 SGHTS, CDR2 YDEGEE.

This clone occurred a few times. The chain couples TRBV5-1 to TRBJ2-7, with D maybe TRBD2 (6 bases). Per germline, CDR1 SGHRS and CDR2 YFSETQ. This CDR3 has 15 residues. The V and J ends lost 6 bases and 6 bases respectively, with 22 bases between them. The CDR3 DNA reads as TGCGCCAGCACAGAAGGAGGGGCTCGTAGGGGCGAGCAGTACTTC. Its translation is CASTEGGARRGEQYF. The whole variable domain, remainder taken from reference TRBV5-1 and TRBJ2-7, is KAGVTQTPRYLIKTRGQQVTLSCSPISGHRSVSWYQQTPGQGLQFLFEYFSETQRNKGNFPGRFSGRQFSNSRSEMNVSTLELGDSALYLCASTEGGARRGEQYFGPGTRLTVT.

This chain uses TRBV7-9 with TRBJ2-6; D remains unclear. Germline V lookup: CDR1 SEHNR, CDR2 FQNEAQ (reference sequence). V was pared by 0 bases and J by 1 base, with 10 bases between. CDR3 length equals 17 residues. CDR3 nucleotide sequence: TGTGCCAGCAGCTTAGCCCGACATTCATCTGGGGCCAACGTCCTGACTTTC. As protein: CASSLARHSSGANVLTF.